One sample yielded the 16 T cell receptor beta chains listed below, sequenced in a study of blood T cell repertoires in COVID-19. Produced via immunoSEQ multiplex PCR; TCRdb's table is partial and in-frame only. This repertoire shows 110,000 to 150,000 clones, almost 85% found once; its top ten account for around 2.9%. Input material: peripheral blood. Source of these receptors: a man between 50 and 59 years old with acute or convalescent COVID-19.

The chain recombines TRBV5-5 with TRBJ1-1, with 12 bases that match TRBD1. V lost 4 bases to trimming and J lost 4 bases; unmatched junction nucleotides: 11. Germline CDR1 SGHKS, CDR2 YYEKEE (reference sequence). This CDR3 contains 17 residues. In DNA form, the CDR3 reads TGTGCCAGCAGCCCTCCGGGACAGGGGGCAATGGGCACTGAAGCTTTCTTT. Its protein is CASSPPGQGAMGTEAFF.

The rearrangement joins TRBV2 to TRBJ2-7; 10 bases agree with TRBD2. Germline assignment: CDR1 SNHLY and CDR2 FYNNEI. There are 15 residues in the CDR3. Trimming removed 3 bases from V and 2 bases from J; junction bases left unmatched: 4. The CDR3 DNA follows: TGTGCCAGCAGTGACGAAGCGGGGGGGCCCTACGAGCAGTACTTC. Residues: CASSDEAGGPYEQYF.

The CDR3 spells CASSQDSLRDTQYF. The CDR3, as DNA: TGTGCCAGCAGCCAAGATTCCCTGAGGGATACGCAGTATTTT. This chain joins TRBV4-2 and TRBJ2-3; D is ambiguous. V lost 0 bases and J 6 bases, leaving 10 bases between the germline ends. Germline CDR1 and CDR2: LGHNA and YNFKEQ. The CDR3 is made up of 14 amino acids.

The chain recombines TRBV3-1 (or the pseudogene TRBV3-2) with TRBJ2-7, with no clear D. Looked up from germline, CDR1 is LGHDT and CDR2 is YNNKEL (reference sequence). This CDR3 comprises 12 residues. Trimming stripped 6 bases from V and 6 bases from J, with 12 bases between. Here the CDR3 reads CASSPGPGEQYF. CDR3 sequence (DNA): TGTGCCAGCAGTCCCGGTCCGGGCGAGCAGTACTTC.

This chain joins TRBV27 and TRBJ2-1, with 9 nucleotides matching TRBD1. There are 16 residues in the CDR3. Germline CDR1 is MNHEY and CDR2 is SMNVEV (reference sequence). The V gene end was trimmed by 5 bases and the J gene end by 13 bases; junction bases not matched to a gene: 18. The CDR3 region is CASSHPGQGIGLIQFF. In DNA, the CDR3 is TGTGCCAGCAGTCACCCGGGACAGGGCATTGGTCTGATACAGTTCTTC.

The V call is TRBV5-1, the J call TRBJ1-6, with D unclear. This CDR3 comprises 15 residues. Germline V lookup: CDR1 SGHRS, CDR2 YFSETQ. V was cut by 4 bases and J by 7 bases, with 15 bases left in between. CDR3 nucleotide sequence: TGCGCCAGCAGCCGGGCGGGTTACAGAAATTCACCCCTCCACTTT. This gives the protein CASSRAGYRNSPLHF. Together with reference TRBV5-1 and TRBJ1-6, the CDR3 gives the full variable domain: KAGVTQTPRYLIKTRGQQVTLSCSPISGHRSVSWYQQTPGQGLQFLFEYFSETQRNKGNFPGRFSGRQFSNSRSEMNVSTLELGDSALYLCASSRAGYRNSPLHFGNGTRLTVT.

The J gene is TRBJ1-1, the V gene TRBV2; D is possibly TRBD1 (6 bases). V was pared by 8 bases and J by 3 bases, with 19 bases between. The CDR3 runs 15 residues. Germline-derived CDR1 and CDR2 are SNHLY and FYNNEI. CDR3 nucleotides: TGTGCCAGCCGACTAGAGGGGGGGCGGCACACTGAAGCTTTCTTT. This translates into CASRLEGGRHTEAFF.

This clone has only one observation. The chain links TRBV6-5 to TRBJ2-7, with TRBD1 as a possible D gene (6 bases). V lost 7 bases, J lost 5 bases, and 21 bases lay in between. The V gene's germline CDR1 is MNHEY and CDR2 SVGAGI. The CDR3 is made up of 15 amino acids. CDR3 nucleotide sequence: TGTGCCAGCAACAATTGGGGGCCAGGGGAAGACGAGCAGTACTTC. Its translation: CASNNWGPGEDEQYF.

The V gene is TRBV6-5, the J gene TRBJ1-5; no clear D. The CDR3 totals 12 residues. The V and J ends lost 7 bases and 6 bases respectively, with 10 bases between them. Germline-derived CDR1 and CDR2 are MNHEY and SVGAGI. The DNA of the CDR3 is TGTGCCAGCACCGTTGGCTCTCAGCCCCAGCATTTT. This sequence encodes CASTVGSQPQHF.

This rearrangement joins TRBV11-2 to TRBJ2-2; the D is unclear. The CDR3 is 16 amino acids. Trimming removed 1 base at V and 9 bases at J, with 18 bases between. CDR1 is SGHAT, CDR2 FQNNGV, per germline. CDR3 residues: CASSLAKYTSSRELFF. The DNA of the CDR3 is TGTGCCAGCAGCTTAGCCAAATACACCTCATCGCGGGAGCTGTTTTTT.

This chain uses TRBV5-1 with TRBJ1-3; 8 positions agree with TRBD1. J was trimmed by 4 bases and V by 4 bases; bases with no gene match: 4. The CDR3 is 14 amino acids. Germline CDR1 reads SGHRS; CDR2 reads YFSETQ. The CDR3 region is CASSDRGVGNTIYF. The DNA for the CDR3 is TGCGCCAGCAGCGACAGGGGTGTAGGAAACACCATATATTTT.

This clone occurred once. The genes are TRBV5-1 and TRBJ2-2; 10 nucleotides match TRBD1. Germline loops: CDR1 SGHRS, CDR2 YFSETQ. The CDR3 has 16 residues. V was pared by 3 bases and J by 5 bases, with 7 bases of the junction left unmatched. The CDR3 region is CASSSGTGVLTGELFF. The CDR3 DNA sequence: TGCGCCAGCAGCTCGGGGACAGGGGTATTAACCGGGGAGCTGTTTTTT.

Here the CDR3 DNA reads TGTGCCAGCAGCCAGCAGACAGGGTCCTACGAGCAGTACTTC. Amino acid sequence: CASSQQTGSYEQYF. V and J are TRBV3-1 (or the pseudogene TRBV3-2) and TRBJ2-7, with 7 bases lining up with TRBD1. The CDR3 sequence is 14 residues long. Trimming cost V 3 bases and J 1 base; bases outside gene matches: 3. Germline V lookup: CDR1 LGHDT, CDR2 YNNKEL (reference sequence).

This rearrangement joins TRBV11-2 to TRBJ1-6, with D hard to call. This CDR3 is 15 amino acids long. The V gene's germline CDR1 is SGHAT and CDR2 FQNNGV. The V gene lost 1 base and the J gene lost 8 bases, with 12 bases spanning the gap. The CDR3 nucleotides are TGTGCCAGCAGCTTAGGCGCAGGTTACGATTCACCCCTCCACTTT. Its translation: CASSLGAGYDSPLHF.

The chain carries TRBV7-2 and TRBJ2-3; 8 bases are a match to TRBD2. Germline CDR1 SGHTA, CDR2 FQGNSA. This CDR3 contains 15 residues. The V segment lost 6 bases and the J segment 4 bases; nucleotides outside the gene matches: 9. DNA of the CDR3: TGTGCCAGCAGTCCCAATAGCGGGAACGCAGATACGCAGTATTTT. Residues: CASSPNSGNADTQYF.

This chain connects TRBV18 to TRBJ2-7; TRBD2 is a possible D gene (8 bases). The V end lost 4 bases, the J end lost 2 bases, and 12 bases lay between the germline ends. Germline V lookup: CDR1 KGHSH, CDR2 LQKENI. CDR3 size: 14 residues. The CDR3 coding sequence is TGTGCCAGCTCACGCGGGGGGACAGCCTACGAGCAGTACTTC. The encoded protein is CASSRGGTAYEQYF.